The clone carrying this T cell receptor (beta chain) occurred a few times. The CDR3 is made up of 12 amino acids. The germline V gene encodes CDR1 DFQATT and CDR2 SNEGSKA (reference sequence). V lost 3 bases, J lost 11 bases, and 6 bases stayed unmatched. Via MiXCR, TCRdb re-called the RT-PCR reads, giving one row per CDR3 protein. The data hold fewer than 800,000 distinct CDR3 sequences, with approximately 15% observed a single time. This receptor was identified in a female donor in good health, serving as a healthy control. The sequencing sample was made of memory CD4+ T cells from blood. This chain joins TRBV20-1 and TRBJ2-3; 9 nucleotides agree with TRBD1. CDR3 DNA: TGCAGTGCTAGTAGGACAGGGGACGTGCAGTATTTT. Protein product: CSASRTGDVQYF.